This T cell receptor (beta chain) is drawn from a study of blood T cells in healthy people across ages. This clonotype was observed a few times. What it recognizes is unknown. Germline V CDR1 and CDR2: MNHNS, SASEGT. CDR3 size: 14 residues. V dropped 6 bases and J dropped 4 bases, with 13 bases sitting between them. Study results and limitations: Diversity estimates from one million T cells were considered underestimates.

A J-beta primer mix and a sample-barcoded 5' primer were used in a second PCR of roughly 7 to 12 cycles. Tags on each cDNA molecule came from a template-switch adaptor with 12 random nucleotides. Each CDR3 protein gets one entry after TCRdb re-called the 5' RACE reads with MiXCR. This sample has 1,800,000 or so distinct CDR3 sequences, with around 42% found just once. V gene TRBV6-1 combines with J gene TRBJ1-5; D uncertain. This receptor was identified in a human donor in good health. Sequencing input: blood. The CDR3 reads CASSELGGNQPQHF. The CDR3, as DNA: TGTGCCAGCAGCGAGCTTGGAGGGAATCAGCCCCAGCATTTT.